This TCR beta chain was sequenced during a study of blood T cells in healthy people across ages. General study points: The diversity estimates, figures obtained from one million T cells, were considered underestimates.

Germline CDR1 and CDR2: SGHTA and FQGNSA. The CDR3 covers 16 residues. Trimming took 1 base from V and 4 from J, leaving 16 bases between them. Combining a sample-barcoded 5' primer with a J-beta primer mix, a second PCR ran for roughly 6 to 11 cycles. TCRdb recomputed calls from the 5' RACE reads with MiXCR, one row per CDR3 protein. The data contain more than 1,400,000 distinct CDR3 sequences, roughly 40% of them singletons. Healthy Caucasian individuals from Russia aged 6 to 90 served as donors. The sample holds a few counts of this clonotype. The antigen is unknown. The origin of this receptor is a woman between 18 and 29 years old in good health. The chain couples TRBV7-2 to TRBJ1-2, with D perhaps matching TRBD1 (6 bases). The sample was blood. The CDR3 loop reads CASSLGAGESIYGYTF. The CDR3 DNA is TGTGCCAGCAGCTTAGGGGCAGGGGAGAGTATCTATGGCTACACCTTC.